This entry lists 17 T cell receptor beta chains sequenced from one sample in a study of shared clonotypes between healthy human individuals (dated by TCRdb to the early 2020s). The library was generated by the immunoSEQ multiplex PCR assay. The clones in this table, taken by TCRdb from immuneACCESS, are in-frame only. Not every clone is retained; where verified, under half of the shortfall comes from an unresolved V gene, and the cause of the rest is unknown. The sample profile shows about 340,000 clones; 73% of them were found once. The ten largest clonotypes hold about 10% of the sample. Sequencing was done on a sample of memory CD4+ T cells sorted from blood. The sample's cell subset or site label is to be understood as: CD45RA-negative fraction. The receptor source for this set is a man younger than 40 in good health.

This clone has only a few counts. The chain recombines TRBV18 with TRBJ1-4; 7 bases match TRBD1. Germline CDR1 reads KGHSH; CDR2 reads LQKENI. J lost 7 bases, V lost 2 bases, and 7 bases had no gene match. The CDR3 length is 15 residues. CDR3 sequence (DNA): TGTGCCAGCTCACCAGGGACAGCCGTCAGTGAAAAACTGTTTTTT. Its translation: CASSPGTAVSEKLFF.

The chain has TRBV10-3 and TRBJ2-5; tentatively, D is TRBD2 (6 bases). Germline V CDR1 and CDR2: ENHRY, SYGVKD. The CDR3 is 15 residues long. V was shortened by 10 bases and J by 5 bases, with 23 bases between the two germline ends. The CDR3 region is CATNADVRGGETQYF. As DNA, the CDR3 is TGTGCCACCAATGCCGATGTGCGGGGTGGGGAGACCCAGTACTTC.

The chain links TRBV27 to TRBJ2-6; D not certain. Germline-derived CDR1 and CDR2 are MNHEY and SMNVEV (reference sequence). The CDR3 runs to 16 residues. Trimming removed 5 bases at V and 0 bases at J, with 11 bases between. As DNA, the CDR3 is TGTGCCAGCAGTGACCGCGGATACTCTGGGGCCAACGTCCTGACTTTC. Translating gives CASSDRGYSGANVLTF.

The V call is TRBV6-1, the J call TRBJ1-4, with unresolved D. Germline loops: CDR1 MNHNS, CDR2 SASEGT. The CDR3 runs to 15 residues. Trimming took 6 bases from V and 1 from J, leaving 12 bases between them. The CDR3 DNA reads as TGTGCCAGCAGGGTCCGGACGCAAACTAATGAAAAACTGTTTTTT. Its protein is CASRVRTQTNEKLFF.

The chain joins TRBV5-5 to TRBJ2-7; D not certain. Trimming shortened V by 5 bases and J by 7 bases, and 13 bases separated the two germline ends. The length of the CDR3 is 12 residues. The germline CDR1 and CDR2 sequences are SGHKS and YYEKEE (reference sequence). CDR3 bases: TGTGCCAGCAGTTACAAGGGCTGGGAGCAGTACTTC. Translation: CASSYKGWEQYF.

The rearrangement links TRBV6-1 to TRBJ2-1, with 7 positions matching TRBD2. The CDR3 is made up of 15 amino acids. CDR1 and CDR2 from the germline V gene are MNHNS and SASEGT. The J segment lost 4 bases and the V segment lost 5 bases, leaving 8 bases of the junction unmatched. CDR3 bases: TGTGCCAGCAGTAGGGAGGGGCCAATGTACAATGAGCAGTTCTTC. Encoded protein: CASSREGPMYNEQFF.

V is TRBV14 and J is TRBJ2-1, with a tentative D call TRBD2 (6 bases). V was pared by 5 bases and J by 7 bases, with 15 bases between. Germline CDR1 is SGHDN and CDR2 is FVKESK. The CDR3 runs to 14 residues. The CDR3 nucleotides read TGTGCCAGCAGCAAGATGGAGGGGCGGAATGAGCAGTTCTTC. Amino acid sequence: CASSKMEGRNEQFF.

The chain couples TRBV27 to TRBJ2-6; perhaps TRBD1 as D (6 bases). CDR1 is MNHEY, CDR2 SMNVEV, per germline (reference sequence). This CDR3 comprises 16 residues. Trimming stripped 8 bases from V and 1 base from J, with 15 bases between. The CDR3 DNA follows: TGTGCCAGCCAAGGGGGTGTCTTATCTGGGGCCAACGTCCTGACTTTC. Its protein is CASQGGVLSGANVLTF.

This clone was counted a few times. This chain joins TRBV29-1 and TRBJ2-5, with D possibly called TRBD1 or TRBD2 (6 bases each). Germline assignment: CDR1 SQVTM and CDR2 ANQGSEA. V was cut by 6 bases and J by 5 bases, with 16 bases left in between. This CDR3 comprises 13 residues. The CDR3: CSVHGRGDETQYF. In nucleotides, the CDR3 is TGCAGCGTGCACGGAAGGGGGGATGAGACCCAGTACTTC.

A note on this clone: The junction does not match germline at one end; this may be a read error. This sequence joins TRBV19 and TRBJ2-1; a possible D gene is TRBD1 (5 bases). The CDR3 has 15 residues. CDR1 LNHDA and CDR2 SQIVND come from the germline V gene (reference sequence). The CDR3, as DNA: TGTGCCAGTGGTATTAGTCAGGGCAGAAACAATGAGCAGTTCTTC. It yields the protein CASGISQGRNNEQFF.

This chain joins TRBV7-9 and TRBJ2-5; 7 bases are shared with TRBD1. Per germline, CDR1 SEHNR and CDR2 FQNEAQ (reference sequence). The CDR3 extends over 15 amino acids. Trimming took 3 bases from V and 3 from J; bases not matched to a gene: 7. The CDR3, as DNA: TGTGCCAGCAGCTTTGGGGACAGCGCCAAAGAGACCCAGTACTTC. As protein: CASSFGDSAKETQYF.

This clone was recorded once. The chain carries TRBV7-9 and TRBJ2-2; no definite D call. This CDR3 comprises 13 residues. CDR1 and CDR2 from the germline V gene are SEHNR and FQNEAQ (reference sequence). Trimming shortened V by 2 bases and J by 2 bases, and 3 bases separated the two germline ends. CDR3 in DNA: TGTGCCAGCAGCTTACGCAACACCGGGGAGCTGTTTTTT. Translated, it gives CASSLRNTGELFF.

This clone was seen only once. At the DNA level, this CDR3 is encoded by other sequences in the same sample as well. This sequence joins TRBV28 and TRBJ1-3; tentatively, D is TRBD1 (6 bases). CDR1 and CDR2 (germline): MDHEN, SYDVKM. This CDR3 is built from 14 residues. The germline V and J ends were trimmed by 6 bases and 2 bases, with 11 bases remaining between them. CDR3 DNA sequence: TGTGCCAGCAGCCCGGGGGGGCCTGGAAACACCATATATTTT. Translation gives CASSPGGPGNTIYF.

With regard to this clone: One end of the junction varies from germline; a read error may be responsible. V is TRBV11-2 and J is TRBJ1-2; 7 bases agree with TRBD1. The CDR3 sequence is 13 residues long. Germline CDR1 and CDR2: SGHAT and FQNNGV. CDR3 DNA sequence: TGTGCCAGCAGCCGATATGACAGGGCCGCGCCCGCCTTC. Translating it yields CASSRYDRAAPAF.

The chain is built from TRBV2 and TRBJ2-1; 8 bases agree with TRBD2. Germline V gene data show CDR1 as SNHLY and CDR2 as FYNNEI. This CDR3 has 14 amino acids. The trim removed 8 bases at V and 10 bases at J, leaving 13 bases unmatched. CDR3 region: CASPGSGSAREQFF. The CDR3 bases are TGTGCCAGCCCGGGGAGCGGGAGTGCTCGGGAGCAGTTCTTC.

The genes are TRBV10-3 and TRBJ1-5, with TRBD1 as a possible D gene (6 bases). Trimming removed 8 bases from V and 4 bases from J, with 18 bases in between. Germline V gene sequence: CDR1 ENHRY, CDR2 SYGVKD. The length of the CDR3 is 15 residues. In DNA form, the CDR3 reads TGTGCCATCGCCACAGGGAGTAACGGGAATCAGCCCCAGCATTTT. Its translation is CAIATGSNGNQPQHF.

The rearrangement joins TRBV19 to TRBJ1-3; TRBD1 matches 9 bases. This CDR3 region has 17 residues. V was clipped by 2 bases and J by 4 bases; unmatched bases: 9. Germline assignment: CDR1 LNHDA and CDR2 SQIVND (reference sequence). The CDR3 region has the DNA TGTGCCAGTAGTATAACTGGGACAGGGACATACGGAAACACCATATATTTT. This sequence encodes CASSITGTGTYGNTIYF.